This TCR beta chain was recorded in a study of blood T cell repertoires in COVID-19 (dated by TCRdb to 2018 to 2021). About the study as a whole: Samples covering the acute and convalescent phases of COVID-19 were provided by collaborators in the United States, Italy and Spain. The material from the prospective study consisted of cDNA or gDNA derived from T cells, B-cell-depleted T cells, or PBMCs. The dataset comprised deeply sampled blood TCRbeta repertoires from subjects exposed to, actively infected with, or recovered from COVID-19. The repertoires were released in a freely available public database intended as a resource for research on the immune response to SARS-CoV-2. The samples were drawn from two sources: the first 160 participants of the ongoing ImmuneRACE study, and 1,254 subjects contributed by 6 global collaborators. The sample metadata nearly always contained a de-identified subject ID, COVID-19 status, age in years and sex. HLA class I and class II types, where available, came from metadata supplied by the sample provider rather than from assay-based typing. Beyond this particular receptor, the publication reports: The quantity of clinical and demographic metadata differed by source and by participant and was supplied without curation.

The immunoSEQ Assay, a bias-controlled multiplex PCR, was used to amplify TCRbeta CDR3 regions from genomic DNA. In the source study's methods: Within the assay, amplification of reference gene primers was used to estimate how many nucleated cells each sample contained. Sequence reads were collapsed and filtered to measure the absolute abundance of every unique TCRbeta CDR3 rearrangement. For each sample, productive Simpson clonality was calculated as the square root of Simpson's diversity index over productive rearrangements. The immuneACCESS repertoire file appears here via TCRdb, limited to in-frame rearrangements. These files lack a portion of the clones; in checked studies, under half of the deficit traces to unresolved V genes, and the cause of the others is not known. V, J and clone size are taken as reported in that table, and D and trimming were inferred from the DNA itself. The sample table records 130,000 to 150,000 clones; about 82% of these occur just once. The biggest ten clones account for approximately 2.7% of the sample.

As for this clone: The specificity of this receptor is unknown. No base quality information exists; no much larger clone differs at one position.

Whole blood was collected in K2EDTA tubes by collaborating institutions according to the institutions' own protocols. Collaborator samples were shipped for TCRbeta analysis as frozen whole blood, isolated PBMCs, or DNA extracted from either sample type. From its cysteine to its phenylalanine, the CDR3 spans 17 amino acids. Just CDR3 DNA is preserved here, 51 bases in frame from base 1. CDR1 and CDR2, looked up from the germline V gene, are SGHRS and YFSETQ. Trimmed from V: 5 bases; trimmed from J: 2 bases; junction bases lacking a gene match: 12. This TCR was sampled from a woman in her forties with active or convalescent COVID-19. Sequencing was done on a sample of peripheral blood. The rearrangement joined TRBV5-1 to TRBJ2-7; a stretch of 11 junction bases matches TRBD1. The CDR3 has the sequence CASRPTEGTGGPYEQYF. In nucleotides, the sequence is TGCGCCAGCAGGCCGACTGAAGGGACAGGGGGTCCCTACGAGCAGTACTTC.